These 20 T cell receptor beta chains were all obtained from the same sample, sequenced in a study of blood T cell repertoires in COVID-19 (dated by TCRdb to 2018 to 2021). To prepare the library, the immunoSEQ multiplex PCR assay was applied. The table comes from immuneACCESS by way of TCRdb, which keeps in-frame sequences with V and J called. Part of the clones is missing from these tables; in studies checked, under half for an unresolved V gene and the rest for unknown reasons. The sample table contains some 170,000 clones; only one count was recorded for 87% of them. Roughly 1.6% of the sample goes to the ten largest clones. What was sequenced was peripheral blood. The source of these receptors is a woman aged 50 to 60 with acute or convalescent COVID-19.

The chain's CDR3 is CASRFSGETQYF. CDR3 in DNA: TGCGCCAGCAGGTTCTCCGGGGAGACCCAGTACTTC. J is TRBJ2-5 and V is TRBV5-1; D not certain. CDR3 length equals 12 residues. V lost 5 bases, J lost 5 bases, and 10 bases lay in between. Per germline, CDR1 SGHRS and CDR2 YFSETQ.

This clone was observed a handful of times. The chain employs TRBV19 and TRBJ1-2; TRBD1 matches 7 bases. The CDR3 runs 13 residues. With 3 bases clipped from V and 8 bases from J, the junction kept 6 bases outside the gene matches. Germline V lookup: CDR1 LNHDA, CDR2 SQIVND (reference sequence). The CDR3 DNA reads as TGTGCCAGTAGTATCACAGGGGTTGACGGCTACACCTTC. It specifies CASSITGVDGYTF.

The rearrangement uses TRBV11-1 and TRBJ1-2; D is possibly TRBD1 (6 bases). The germline CDR1 and CDR2 sequences are SGHAT and FQDESV (reference sequence). V was trimmed by 5 bases and J by 4 bases, leaving 8 bases between them. The CDR3 totals 12 residues. In DNA, the CDR3 is TGTGCCAGCAGCCAGGACAGCTATGGCTACACCTTC. Encoded protein: CASSQDSYGYTF.

V and J are TRBV7-2 and TRBJ2-5, with D maybe TRBD2 (7 bases). Germline V gene lookup returns CDR1 SGHTA and CDR2 FQGNSA. The CDR3 covers 15 residues. V was pared by 3 bases and J by 5 bases, with 16 bases between. Written as DNA, the CDR3 is TGTGCCAGCAGCTTCAGCGGGGTAGGGGGGGAGACCCAGTACTTC. This sequence encodes CASSFSGVGGETQYF.

V and J are TRBV21-1 and TRBJ2-1; the table's TRBD1 call for D was not verified on the DNA. TRBV21-1 is tagged as a pseudogene. The CDR3 length is 15 residues. The CDR3 DNA reads as TGTGCCAGCAGCAGTCGGCAGGGGCTTTACAATGAGCAGTTCTTC. Amino acids: CASSSRQGLYNEQFF.

The CDR3 here is CASSYSTGFGYGYTF. The CDR3 DNA reads TGTGCCAGCAGTTATTCGACGGGGTTTGGCTATGGCTACACCTTC. The chain joins TRBV6-5 to TRBJ1-2; D unresolved. Trimming pared 3 bases from V and 4 bases from J, leaving 15 bases between. The CDR3 loop spans 15 amino acids. Germline V CDR1 and CDR2: MNHEY, SVGAGI.

The V gene is TRBV4-3, the J gene TRBJ1-5; a possible D gene is TRBD1 (6 bases). The germline V and J ends were trimmed by 0 bases and 6 bases, with 15 bases remaining between them. Looked up from germline, CDR1 is LGHNA and CDR2 is YSLEER. The CDR3 sequence is 16 residues long. The CDR3 DNA follows: TGCGCCAGCAGCCAAGATACCGCCGGGGGGCCTCAGCCCCAGCATTTT. This sequence encodes CASSQDTAGGPQPQHF.

V gene TRBV2 combines with J gene TRBJ2-5, with 9 nucleotides matching TRBD1. The V gene's germline CDR1 is SNHLY and CDR2 FYNNEI. Losses at the gene ends were 7 bases for V and 5 bases for J; bases not matched to a gene: 11. The CDR3 contains 15 residues. CDR3 sequence: CASTAGQGPVETQYF. Written as DNA, the CDR3 is TGTGCCAGCACCGCCGGACAGGGGCCTGTTGAGACCCAGTACTTC.

This chain's CDR3 is CASSQGLGQGYEQYF. As DNA, the CDR3 is TGTGCCAGCAGCCAAGGTCTAGGACAGGGCTACGAGCAGTACTTC. The V and J genes are TRBV14 and TRBJ2-7, with 8 bases fitting TRBD1. The V gene's germline CDR1 is SGHDN and CDR2 FVKESK. Trimming removed 1 base from V and 3 bases from J; junction bases left unmatched: 5. The CDR3 has 15 residues.

The J gene is TRBJ2-2, the V gene TRBV30; 9 bases align to TRBD2. Germline CDR1 is GTSNPN and CDR2 is SVGIG (reference sequence). This CDR3 region has 15 residues. V shed 3 bases and J 6 bases; nucleotides not matched to a gene: 8. The CDR3 DNA reads TGTGCCTGGAGCGCCTTAGCGGGAGCCCCCGGGGAGCTGTTTTTT. Residues: CAWSALAGAPGELFF.

CDR3 protein: CASTLTGNTEAFF. DNA of the CDR3: TGTGCCAGCACCCTGACAGGGAACACTGAAGCTTTCTTT. The V gene is TRBV12-3 or TRBV12-4, the J gene TRBJ1-1, with D possibly matching TRBD1 (6 bases). The CDR3 has 13 amino acids. V dropped 7 bases and J dropped 1 base, with 10 bases sitting between them.

The chain joins TRBV12-3 or TRBV12-4 to TRBJ2-7; TRBD1 agrees at 7 bases. This CDR3 is built from 13 residues. J lost 3 bases, V lost 5 bases, and 4 bases had no gene match. CDR3 protein: CASSVGTVYEQYF. CDR3 nucleotide sequence: TGTGCCAGCAGTGTTGGGACAGTCTACGAGCAGTACTTC.

This chain links TRBV25-1 with TRBJ1-4; maybe TRBD1 (5 bases). Trimming cost V 7 bases and J 4 bases, with 10 bases left between them. CDR1 is MGHDK and CDR2 is SYGVNS in the germline V gene. This CDR3 is 13 amino acids long. Here the CDR3 reads CASTGTYNEKLFF. CDR3 in DNA: TGTGCCAGCACGGGGACTTATAATGAAAAACTGTTTTTT.

The chain combines TRBV18 with TRBJ1-5; D is unclear. CDR1 is KGHSH and CDR2 is LQKENI in the germline V gene. V lost 2 bases, J lost 6 bases, and 5 bases lay in between. The CDR3 consists of 12 residues. The DNA for the CDR3 is TGTGCCAGCTCACCAGGCCCTCAGCCCCAGCATTTT. Protein: CASSPGPQPQHF.

This clone showed up just once. This chain connects TRBV7-3 to TRBJ2-3, with TRBD2 matching 10 bases. With V trimmed by 5 bases and J by 4 bases, 18 bases remained unmatched. This CDR3 is built from 19 residues. Germline V gives CDR1 SGHTA, CDR2 FQGTGA. For the CDR3, the DNA is TGTGCCAGCAGCCCCGGAGGCCTAGCGGGGGCCCCAGCACCAGATACGCAGTATTTT. Protein: CASSPGGLAGAPAPDTQYF.

The V call is TRBV10-3, the J call TRBJ2-5, with 16 bases fitting TRBD2. Germline CDR1 reads ENHRY; CDR2 reads SYGVKD. V lost 8 bases and J lost 3; bases outside the gene matches: 12. This CDR3 is 18 amino acids long. The CDR3 here is CAIRTGTSGGATKETQYF. The CDR3 DNA follows: TGTGCCATCCGAACCGGGACTAGCGGGGGGGCGACAAAAGAGACCCAGTACTTC.

The V call is TRBV2, the J call TRBJ2-7; D perhaps matches TRBD2 (7 bases). Deletions cut 4 bases from V and 0 bases from J, with 13 bases between. This CDR3 spans 15 amino acids. The germline V gene has CDR1 SNHLY and CDR2 FYNNEI. The CDR3 loop is CASSAERGASYEQYF. Here the CDR3 DNA reads TGTGCCAGCAGTGCGGAACGGGGGGCCTCCTACGAGCAGTACTTC. Combining the CDR3 with reference TRBV2 and TRBJ2-7 gives the whole variable domain EPEVTQTPSHQVTQMGQEVILRCVPISNHLYFYWYRQILGQKVEFLVSFYNNEISEKSEIFDDQFSVERPDGSNFTLKIRSTKLEDSAMYFCASSAERGASYEQYFGPGTRLTVT.

The genes are TRBV11-2 and TRBJ2-5, with 7 bases lining up with TRBD1. CDR1 SGHAT and CDR2 FQNNGV come from the germline V gene. The CDR3 contains 15 residues. V lost 1 base, J lost 5 bases, and 7 bases stayed unmatched. The CDR3 loop is CASSLARGRGETQYF. The CDR3 DNA reads TGTGCCAGCAGCTTAGCAAGGGGGCGAGGGGAGACCCAGTACTTC.

The chain is built from TRBV2 and TRBJ2-1; TRBD2 matches at 11 bases. Losses at the gene ends were 8 bases for V and 4 bases for J; bases not matched to a gene: 4. The germline V gene encodes CDR1 SNHLY and CDR2 FYNNEI. The CDR3 consists of 14 residues. The CDR3 here is CASGGLAEYNEQFF. In DNA form, the CDR3 reads TGTGCCAGCGGGGGACTAGCGGAATACAATGAGCAGTTCTTC.

Comments on this clone: The sample has other DNA sequences that encode this CDR3 too. V usage is TRBV4-3 and J usage is TRBJ1-1, with 8 nucleotides matching TRBD1. V was clipped by 2 bases and J by 3 bases; unmatched bases: 5. The CDR3 has 15 residues. The germline V gene has CDR1 LGHNA and CDR2 YSLEER. The chain's CDR3 is CASSQYQGAYTEAFF. CDR3 nucleotides: TGCGCCAGCAGCCAATATCAGGGGGCGTACACTGAAGCTTTCTTT.